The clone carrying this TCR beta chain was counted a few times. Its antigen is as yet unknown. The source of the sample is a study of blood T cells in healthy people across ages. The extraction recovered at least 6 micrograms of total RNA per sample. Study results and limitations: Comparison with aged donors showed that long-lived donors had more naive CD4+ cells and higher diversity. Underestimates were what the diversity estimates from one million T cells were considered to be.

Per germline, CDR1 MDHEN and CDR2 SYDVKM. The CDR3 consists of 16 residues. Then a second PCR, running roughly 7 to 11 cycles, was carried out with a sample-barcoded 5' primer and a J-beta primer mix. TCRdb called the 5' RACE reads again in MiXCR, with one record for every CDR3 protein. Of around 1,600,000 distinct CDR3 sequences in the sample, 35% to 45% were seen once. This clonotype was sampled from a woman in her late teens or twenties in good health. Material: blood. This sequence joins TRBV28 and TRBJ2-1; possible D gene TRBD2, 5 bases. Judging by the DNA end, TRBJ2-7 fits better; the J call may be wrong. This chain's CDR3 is CASSSPSGSSYNEQYF. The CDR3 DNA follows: TGTGCCAGCAGTTCCCCGTCTGGGAGCTCCTACAATGAGCAGTACTTC.